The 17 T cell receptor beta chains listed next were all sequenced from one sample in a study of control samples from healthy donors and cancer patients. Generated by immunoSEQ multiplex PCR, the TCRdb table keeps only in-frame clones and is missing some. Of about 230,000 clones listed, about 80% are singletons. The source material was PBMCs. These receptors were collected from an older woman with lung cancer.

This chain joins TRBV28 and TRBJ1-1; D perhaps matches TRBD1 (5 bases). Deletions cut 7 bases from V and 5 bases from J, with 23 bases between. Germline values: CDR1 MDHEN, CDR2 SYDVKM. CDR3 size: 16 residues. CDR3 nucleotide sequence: TGTGCCAGCATCCCCCTCGGACGGGGCGGGGGTACTGAAGCTTTCTTT. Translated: CASIPLGRGGGTEAFF.

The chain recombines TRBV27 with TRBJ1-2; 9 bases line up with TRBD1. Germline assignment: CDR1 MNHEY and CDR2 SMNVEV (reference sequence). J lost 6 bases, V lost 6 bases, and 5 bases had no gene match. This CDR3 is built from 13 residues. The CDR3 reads CASRRDRANGYTF. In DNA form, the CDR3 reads TGTGCCAGCAGAAGGGACAGGGCAAATGGCTACACCTTC.

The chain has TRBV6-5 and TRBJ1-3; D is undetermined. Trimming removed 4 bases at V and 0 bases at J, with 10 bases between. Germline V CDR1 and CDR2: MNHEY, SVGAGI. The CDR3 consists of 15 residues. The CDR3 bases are TGTGCCAGCAGTTTGACCAGCTACTCTGGAAACACCATATATTTT. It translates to CASSLTSYSGNTIYF.

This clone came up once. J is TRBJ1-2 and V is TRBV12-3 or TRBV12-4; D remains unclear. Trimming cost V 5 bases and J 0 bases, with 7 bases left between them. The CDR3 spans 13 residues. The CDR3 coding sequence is TGTGCCAGCAGTGGAACTTCTAACTATGGCTACACCTTC. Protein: CASSGTSNYGYTF.

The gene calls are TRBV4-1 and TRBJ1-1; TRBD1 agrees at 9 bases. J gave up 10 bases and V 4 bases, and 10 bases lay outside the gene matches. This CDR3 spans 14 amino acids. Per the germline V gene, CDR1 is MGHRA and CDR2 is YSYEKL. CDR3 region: CASSLGQGRRVAFF. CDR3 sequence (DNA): TGCGCCAGCAGCCTAGGACAGGGGAGGAGAGTAGCTTTCTTT.

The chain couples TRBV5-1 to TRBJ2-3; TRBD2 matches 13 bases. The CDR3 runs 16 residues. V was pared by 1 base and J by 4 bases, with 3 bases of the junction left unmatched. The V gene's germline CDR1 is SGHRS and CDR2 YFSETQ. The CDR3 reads CASSLLLAGGPDTQYF. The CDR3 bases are TGCGCCAGCAGCTTGCTACTAGCGGGAGGGCCAGATACGCAGTATTTT.

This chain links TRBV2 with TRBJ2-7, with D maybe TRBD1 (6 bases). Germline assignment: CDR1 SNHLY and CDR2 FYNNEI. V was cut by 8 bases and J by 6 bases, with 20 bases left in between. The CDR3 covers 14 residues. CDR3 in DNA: TGTGCCAGCGGCGGGTCGACAGGAATAGGCGAGCAGTACTTC. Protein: CASGGSTGIGEQYF.

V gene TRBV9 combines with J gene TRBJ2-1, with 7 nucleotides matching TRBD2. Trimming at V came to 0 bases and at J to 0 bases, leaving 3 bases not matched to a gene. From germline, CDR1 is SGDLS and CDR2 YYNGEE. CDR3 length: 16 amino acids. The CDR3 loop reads CASSVVGGSSYNEQFF. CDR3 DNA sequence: TGTGCCAGCAGCGTAGTGGGCGGGAGCTCCTACAATGAGCAGTTCTTC.

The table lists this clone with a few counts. This CDR3 reads CASSLAVGQTSGNTIYF. CDR3 coding DNA: TGCGCCAGCAGCTTGGCCGTCGGACAGACCTCTGGAAACACCATATATTTT. V usage is TRBV5-1 and J usage is TRBJ1-3; D possibly corresponds to TRBD1 (6 bases). V lost 0 bases and J 0 bases, leaving 13 bases between the germline ends. This CDR3 is built from 17 residues. Germline V gene lookup returns CDR1 SGHRS and CDR2 YFSETQ.

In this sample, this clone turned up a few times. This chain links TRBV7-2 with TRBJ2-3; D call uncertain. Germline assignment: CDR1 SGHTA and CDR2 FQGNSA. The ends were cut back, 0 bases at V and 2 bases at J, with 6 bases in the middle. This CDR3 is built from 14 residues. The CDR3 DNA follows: TGTGCCAGCAGCTTAGCCAGAAACACAGATACGCAGTATTTT. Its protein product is CASSLARNTDTQYF.

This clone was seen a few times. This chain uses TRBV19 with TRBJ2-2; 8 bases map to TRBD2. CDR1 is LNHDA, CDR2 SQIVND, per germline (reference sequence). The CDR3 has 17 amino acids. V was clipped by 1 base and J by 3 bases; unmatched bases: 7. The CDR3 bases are TGTGCCAGTAGTATAGCTGGACTAGCTGAAGACACCGGGGAGCTGTTTTTT. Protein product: CASSIAGLAEDTGELFF.

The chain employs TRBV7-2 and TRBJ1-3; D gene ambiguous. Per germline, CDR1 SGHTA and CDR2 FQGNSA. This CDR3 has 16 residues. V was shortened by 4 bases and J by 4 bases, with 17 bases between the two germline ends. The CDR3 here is CASSSGTLERGNTIYF. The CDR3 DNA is TGTGCCAGCAGCTCGGGAACCCTAGAACGGGGAAACACCATATATTTT. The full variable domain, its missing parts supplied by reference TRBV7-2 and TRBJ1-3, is GAGVSQSPSNKVTEKGKDVELRCDPISGHTALYWYRQSLGQGLEFLIYFQGNSAPDKSGLPSDRFSAERTGGSVSTLTIQRTQQEDSAVYLCASSSGTLERGNTIYFGEGSWLTVV.

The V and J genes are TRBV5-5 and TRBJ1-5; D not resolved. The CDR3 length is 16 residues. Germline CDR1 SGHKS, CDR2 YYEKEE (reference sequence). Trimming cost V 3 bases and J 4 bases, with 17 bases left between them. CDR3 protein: CASSSFIARGNQPQHF. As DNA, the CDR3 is TGTGCCAGCAGCTCCTTTATAGCCCGTGGTAATCAGCCCCAGCATTTT.

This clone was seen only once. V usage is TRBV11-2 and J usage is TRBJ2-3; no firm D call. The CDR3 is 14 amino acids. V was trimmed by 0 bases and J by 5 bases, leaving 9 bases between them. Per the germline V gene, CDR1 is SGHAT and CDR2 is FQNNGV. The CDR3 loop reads CASSLDRWGDTQYF. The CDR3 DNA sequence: TGTGCCAGCAGCTTAGATCGTTGGGGAGATACGCAGTATTTT.

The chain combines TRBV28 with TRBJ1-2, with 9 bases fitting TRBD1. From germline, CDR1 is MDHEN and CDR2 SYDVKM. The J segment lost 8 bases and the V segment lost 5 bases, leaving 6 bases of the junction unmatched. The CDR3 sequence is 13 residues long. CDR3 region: CASSRTGAGGYTF. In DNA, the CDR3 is TGTGCCAGCAGTAGGACAGGGGCCGGAGGCTACACCTTC.

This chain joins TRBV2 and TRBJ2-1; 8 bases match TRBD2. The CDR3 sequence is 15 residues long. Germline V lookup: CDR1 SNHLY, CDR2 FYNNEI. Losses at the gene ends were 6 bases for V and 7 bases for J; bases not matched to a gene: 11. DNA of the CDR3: TGTGCCAGCAGCACCATCGGGACTAGTCGGAATGAGCAGTTCTTC. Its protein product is CASSTIGTSRNEQFF.

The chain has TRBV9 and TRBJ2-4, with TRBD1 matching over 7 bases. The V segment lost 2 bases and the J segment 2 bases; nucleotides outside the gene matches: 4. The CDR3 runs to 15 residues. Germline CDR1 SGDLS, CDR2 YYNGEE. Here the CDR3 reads CASSVTGVSKNIQYF. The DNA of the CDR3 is TGTGCCAGCAGCGTTACAGGGGTTTCCAAAAACATTCAGTACTTC.